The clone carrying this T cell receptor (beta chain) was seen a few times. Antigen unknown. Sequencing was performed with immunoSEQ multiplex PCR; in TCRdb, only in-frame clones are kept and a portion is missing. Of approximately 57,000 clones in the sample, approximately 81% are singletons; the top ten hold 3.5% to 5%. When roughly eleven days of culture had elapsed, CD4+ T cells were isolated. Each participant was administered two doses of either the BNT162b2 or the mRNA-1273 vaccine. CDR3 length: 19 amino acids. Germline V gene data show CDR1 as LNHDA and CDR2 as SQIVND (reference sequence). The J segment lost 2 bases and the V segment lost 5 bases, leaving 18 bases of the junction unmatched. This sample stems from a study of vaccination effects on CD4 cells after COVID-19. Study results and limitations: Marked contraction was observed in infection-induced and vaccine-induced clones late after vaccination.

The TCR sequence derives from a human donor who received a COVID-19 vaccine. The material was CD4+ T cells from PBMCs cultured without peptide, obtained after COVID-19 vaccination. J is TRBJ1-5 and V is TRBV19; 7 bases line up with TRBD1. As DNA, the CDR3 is TGTGCCAGTAGTGGGCTATTCACCACAGGGGCGCGTGGCAATCAGCCCCAGCATTTT. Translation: CASSGLFTTGARGNQPQHF.